These 15 T cell receptor beta chains originate from one sample sequenced in a study of cytomegalovirus exposure and HLA in healthy donors. The primer mix had 60 Vbeta and 13 Jbeta primers. Some clones are missing from TCRdb's copy, which holds only in-frame ones; the method was immunoSEQ multiplex PCR. The sample records 90,000 to 130,000 clones, approximately 60% being singletons. The sample was PBMCs. Receptors originate from a woman in her 30s in good health and CMV-seronegative.

A few counts support this clone. The chain combines TRBV21-1 with TRBJ1-1. TRBV21-1 is annotated as a pseudogene. The CDR3 extends over 15 amino acids. Here the CDR3 reads CASSKFPGKDTEAFF. The CDR3 DNA sequence: TGTGCCAGCAGCAAATTTCCGGGAAAAGACACTGAAGCTTTCTTT.

The chain employs TRBV29-1 and TRBJ2-2, with 7 bases fitting TRBD2. Germline V gives CDR1 SQVTM, CDR2 ANQGSEA. The length of the CDR3 is 13 residues. V lost 3 bases, J lost 3 bases, and 1 base stayed unmatched. CDR3 protein: CSVEGGDTGELFF. Here the CDR3 DNA reads TGCAGCGTTGAGGGGGGGGACACCGGGGAGCTGTTTTTT.

The V and J genes are TRBV4-1 and TRBJ2-7; a possible D gene is TRBD1 (6 bases). Germline CDR1 MGHRA, CDR2 YSYEKL. This CDR3 spans 19 amino acids. V lost 5 bases, J lost 3 bases, and 29 bases lay in between. The CDR3 nucleotides read TGCGCCAGCAGCTCTCAACCTATGTTACAGGGTTCCACCTACTACGAGCAGTACTTC. Protein: CASSSQPMLQGSTYYEQYF.

The chain employs TRBV27 and TRBJ2-1, with 9 nucleotides matching TRBD2. From germline, CDR1 is MNHEY and CDR2 SMNVEV (reference sequence). The CDR3 runs 15 residues. Trimming took 3 bases from V and 6 from J; bases not matched to a gene: 6. The CDR3 loop reads CASSFASGMLNEQFF. For the CDR3, the DNA is TGTGCCAGCAGTTTTGCTAGCGGGATGCTCAATGAGCAGTTCTTC.

This clone was observed a handful of times. The CDR3: CASRSGTSGIYEQYF. The CDR3 nucleotides read TGCGCCAGCAGGTCCGGGACTAGCGGGATTTACGAGCAGTACTTC. The chain joins TRBV4-3 to TRBJ2-7, with 13 positions matching TRBD2. Trimming cost V 6 bases and J 4 bases; bases outside gene matches: 6. The V gene's germline CDR1 is LGHNA and CDR2 YSLEER. The CDR3 runs 15 residues.

This clone was seen more than once but under ten times. The chain recombines TRBV7-6 with TRBJ1-1, with 9 bases lining up with TRBD1. Germline CDR1 and CDR2: SGHVS and FNYEAQ. The CDR3 loop spans 13 amino acids. The ends lost 5 bases at V and 7 bases at J; junction bases unmatched: 5. In DNA, the CDR3 is TGTGCCAGCAGCGCCGGACAGGGGAATGAAGCTTTCTTT. It codes for CASSAGQGNEAFF.

The chain joins TRBV29-1 to TRBJ1-2, with D hard to call. The germline V and J ends were trimmed by 4 bases and 4 bases, with 7 bases remaining between them. This CDR3 is 11 amino acids long. The germline V gene encodes CDR1 SQVTM and CDR2 ANQGSEA. This chain's CDR3 is CSVVSRYGYTF. The CDR3 DNA reads as TGCAGCGTTGTTAGCCGCTATGGCTACACCTTC. Full variable domain (remainder filled in from reference TRBV29-1 and TRBJ1-2): SAVISQKPSRDICQRGTSLTIQCQVDSQVTMMFWYRQQPGQSLTLIATANQGSEATYESGFVIDKFPISRPNLTFSTLTVSNMSPEDSSIYLCSVVSRYGYTFGSGTRLTVV.

V is TRBV6-5 and J is TRBJ1-1; D is possibly TRBD1 (6 bases). CDR1 is MNHEY, CDR2 SVGAGI, per germline. This CDR3 has 15 residues. Trimming took 6 bases from V and 1 from J, leaving 15 bases between them. The CDR3 here is CASRPGTGRNTEAFF. The DNA of the CDR3 is TGTGCCAGCAGACCCGGAACAGGGCGGAACACTGAAGCTTTCTTT.

This clone turned up a few times. The rearrangement uses TRBV4-3 and TRBJ2-1; 11 bases agree with TRBD2. The V gene end was trimmed by 4 bases and the J gene end by 7 bases; junction bases not matched to a gene: 6. CDR1 LGHNA and CDR2 YSLEER come from the germline V gene. The CDR3 spans 15 residues. The CDR3 here is CASSLAGGFVNEQFF. In nucleotides, the CDR3 is TGCGCCAGCAGCCTAGCGGGAGGGTTTGTTAATGAGCAGTTCTTC.

The gene calls are TRBV6-5 and TRBJ1-2; 9 bases map to TRBD1. With V trimmed by 7 bases and J by 4 bases, 10 bases remained unmatched. CDR3 length: 15 residues. Germline CDR1 reads MNHEY; CDR2 reads SVGAGI. CDR3 loop: CASKNRGLGTYGYTF. The CDR3 DNA sequence: TGTGCCAGCAAGAACAGGGGGCTAGGGACCTATGGCTACACCTTC.

The rearrangement joins TRBV5-1 to TRBJ1-3; D not certain. Trimming shortened V by 5 bases and J by 0 bases, and 9 bases separated the two germline ends. CDR3 size: 14 residues. Germline V gives CDR1 SGHRS, CDR2 YFSETQ. The chain's CDR3 is CASRVTSSGNTIYF. The DNA for the CDR3 is TGCGCCAGCAGAGTTACTAGCTCTGGAAACACCATATATTTT.

This chain links TRBV4-2 with TRBJ2-7; TRBD2 agrees at 10 bases. V shed 0 bases, J shed 6 bases, and the junction held 8 bases outside the gene matches. The CDR3 has 16 amino acids. CDR1 and CDR2 (germline): LGHNA, YNFKEQ. CDR3 DNA: TGTGCCAGCAGCCAAGAGGGCGCGGGACTAGCGTCCGAGCAGTACTTC. Its translation is CASSQEGAGLASEQYF.

The table lists this clone with a few counts. The V and J genes are TRBV30 and TRBJ1-4; tentative D call: TRBD1 (5 bases). The germline CDR1 and CDR2 sequences are GTSNPN and SVGIG (reference sequence). The CDR3 has 16 amino acids. Trimming shortened V by 0 bases and J by 4 bases, and 15 bases separated the two germline ends. The CDR3 sequence is CAWSVQNQGYNEKLFF. The CDR3 DNA is TGTGCCTGGAGTGTACAGAACCAGGGATATAATGAAAAACTGTTTTTT.

The chain combines TRBV19 with TRBJ2-1; D is perhaps TRBD2 (6 bases). In germline, CDR1 is LNHDA, CDR2 SQIVND (reference sequence). With 2 bases removed from V and 8 bases from J, the gap between germline ends came to 13 bases. There are 14 residues in the CDR3. As DNA, the CDR3 is TGTGCCAGTAGTATACGGGAGTCGGAGGATGAGCAGTTCTTC. The encoded protein is CASSIRESEDEQFF.

The CDR3 nucleotides are TGTGCCAGCAGCCCATTTCAGAACCGCTACGAGCAGTACTTC. It translates to CASSPFQNRYEQYF. The V gene is TRBV5-4, the J gene TRBJ2-7; D is unclear. The CDR3 length is 14 residues. The germline V and J ends were trimmed by 4 bases and 3 bases, with 14 bases remaining between them. Per the germline V gene, CDR1 is SGHNT and CDR2 is YYREEE (reference sequence).